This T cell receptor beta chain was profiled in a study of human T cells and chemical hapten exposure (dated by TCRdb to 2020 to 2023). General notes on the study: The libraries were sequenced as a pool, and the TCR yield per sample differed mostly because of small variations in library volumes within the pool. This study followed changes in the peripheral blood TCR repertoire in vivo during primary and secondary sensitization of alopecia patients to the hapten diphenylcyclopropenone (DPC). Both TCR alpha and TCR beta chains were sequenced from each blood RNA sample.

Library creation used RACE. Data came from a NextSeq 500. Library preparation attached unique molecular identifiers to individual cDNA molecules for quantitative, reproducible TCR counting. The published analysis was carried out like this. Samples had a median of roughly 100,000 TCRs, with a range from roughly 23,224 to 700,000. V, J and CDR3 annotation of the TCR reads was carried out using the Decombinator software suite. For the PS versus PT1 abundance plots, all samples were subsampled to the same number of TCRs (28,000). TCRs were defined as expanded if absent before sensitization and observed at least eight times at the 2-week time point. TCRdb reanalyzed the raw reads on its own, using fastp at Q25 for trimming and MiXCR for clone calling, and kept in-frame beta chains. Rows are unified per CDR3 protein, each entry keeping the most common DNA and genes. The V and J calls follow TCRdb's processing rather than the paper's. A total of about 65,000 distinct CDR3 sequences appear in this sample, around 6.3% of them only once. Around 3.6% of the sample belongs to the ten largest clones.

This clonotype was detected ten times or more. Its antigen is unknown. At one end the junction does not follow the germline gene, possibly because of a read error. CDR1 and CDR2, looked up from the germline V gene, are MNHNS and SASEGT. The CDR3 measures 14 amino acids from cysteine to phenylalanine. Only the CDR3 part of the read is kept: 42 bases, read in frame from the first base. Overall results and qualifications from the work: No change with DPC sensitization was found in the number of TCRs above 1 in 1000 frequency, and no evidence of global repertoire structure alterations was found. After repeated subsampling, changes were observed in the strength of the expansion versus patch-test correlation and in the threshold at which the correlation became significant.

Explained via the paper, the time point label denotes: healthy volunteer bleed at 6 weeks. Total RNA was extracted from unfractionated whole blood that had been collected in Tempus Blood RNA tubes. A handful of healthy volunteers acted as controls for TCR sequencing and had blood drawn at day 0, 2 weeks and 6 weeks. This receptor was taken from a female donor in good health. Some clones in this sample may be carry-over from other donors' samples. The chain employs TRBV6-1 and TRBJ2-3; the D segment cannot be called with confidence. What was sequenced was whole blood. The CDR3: CASSEVEGTDTQYF. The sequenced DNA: TGTGCCAGCAGCGAAGTAGAGGGCACAGATACGCAGTATTTT.